One T cell receptor beta chain is described in this entry. Its specificity is unknown. The record originates from a study of CD8 T cells in Susac syndrome. Overall study findings and caveats: Expansion of Susac CD8+ clones peaked in TEMRA cells and in active patients. The study's TCR sequencing and HLA analysis drew on a certain number of individuals. That number was acknowledged as relatively small.

The CDR3 runs to 16 residues. Per the germline V gene, CDR1 is SNHLY and CDR2 is FYNNEI. V was clipped by 7 bases and J by 3 bases; unmatched bases: 11. Random hexamers primed reverse transcription of about 0.45 to 1 ug RNA. TCR beta CDR3 was amplified by immunoSEQ covering 54 Vbeta and 13 Jbeta. MiXCR, applied by TCRdb to the immunoSEQ multiplex PCR reads, yields one record per CDR3 protein. The sample lists about 76,000 distinct CDR3 sequences, over 85% occurring once. Specimen: CD8+ T cells from PBMCs. The source is a human donor with Susac syndrome. This chain uses TRBV2 with TRBJ2-7, with 11 nucleotides matching TRBD2. DNA for the CDR3: TGTGCCAGCACCTCCCCGGGACTAGCGGATGGCTACGAGCAGTACTTC. Encoded protein: CASTSPGLADGYEQYF.